The clone carrying this T cell receptor (beta chain) came up a few times. Its matching antigen is unknown. The ends were cut back, 5 bases at V and 6 bases at J, with 11 bases in the middle. The CDR3 totals 13 residues. In germline, CDR1 is MNHEY, CDR2 SVGAGI. This record comes from a study of STAT3 mutations in large granular lymphocyte leukemia. At the level of the study: Among longitudinally sequenced T-LGLL patients, roughly half had canonical activating STAT3 mutations detected. Study-wide points: Treatment regimens differed across patients between samplings. At least one immunodominant TCR beta clonotype appeared in every T-cell large granular lymphocyte leukemia patient. All newly emerging clones after therapy were STAT3 wild type.

TCRdb's table, derived via immunoSEQ multiplex PCR, lists solely in-frame clones and lacks some. This sample has fewer than 3,000 clones, with roughly two thirds found just once. Sequenced material: peripheral blood mononuclear cells. V usage is TRBV6-5 and J usage is TRBJ1-5; maybe TRBD1 (5 bases). The TCR comes from a woman aged 45-60 years with T-cell large granular lymphocyte leukemia. Some clones in this sample may be carry-over from other donors' samples. The CDR3 loop reads CASSIDGGQPQHF. The CDR3 DNA follows: TGTGCCAGCAGTATCGACGGGGGTCAGCCCCAGCATTTT.